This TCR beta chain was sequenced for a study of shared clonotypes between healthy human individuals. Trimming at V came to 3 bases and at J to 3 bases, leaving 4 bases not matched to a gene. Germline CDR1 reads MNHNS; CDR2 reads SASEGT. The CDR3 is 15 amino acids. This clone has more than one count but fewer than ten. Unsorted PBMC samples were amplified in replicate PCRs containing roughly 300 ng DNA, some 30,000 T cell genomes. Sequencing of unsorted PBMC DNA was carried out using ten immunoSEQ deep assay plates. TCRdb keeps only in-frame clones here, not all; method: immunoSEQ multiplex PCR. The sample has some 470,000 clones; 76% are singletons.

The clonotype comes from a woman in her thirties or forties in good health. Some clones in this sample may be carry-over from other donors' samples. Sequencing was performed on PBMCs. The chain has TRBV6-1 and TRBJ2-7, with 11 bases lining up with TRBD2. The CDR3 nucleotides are TGTGCCAGCAGTGAGGGACTAGCGGTGCTCTACGAGCAGTACTTC. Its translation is CASSEGLAVLYEQYF.